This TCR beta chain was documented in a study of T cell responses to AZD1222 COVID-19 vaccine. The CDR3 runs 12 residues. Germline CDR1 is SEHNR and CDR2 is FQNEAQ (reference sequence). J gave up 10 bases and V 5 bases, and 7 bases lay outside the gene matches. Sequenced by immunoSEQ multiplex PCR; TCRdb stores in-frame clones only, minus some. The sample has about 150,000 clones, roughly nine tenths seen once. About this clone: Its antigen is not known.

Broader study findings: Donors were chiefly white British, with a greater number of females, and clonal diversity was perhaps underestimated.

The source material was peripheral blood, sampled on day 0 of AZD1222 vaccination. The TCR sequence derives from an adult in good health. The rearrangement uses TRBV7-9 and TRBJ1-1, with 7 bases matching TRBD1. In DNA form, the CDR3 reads TGTGCCAGCAGCAGCACAGGGGTGGCAGCTTTCTTT. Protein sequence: CASSSTGVAAFF. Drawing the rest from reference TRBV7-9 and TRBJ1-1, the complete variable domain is DTGVSQNPRHKITKRGQNVTFRCDPISEHNRLYWYRQTLGQGPEFLTYFQNEAQLEKSRLLSDRFSAERPKGSFSTLEIQRTEQGDSAMYLCASSSTGVAAFFGQGTRLTVV.